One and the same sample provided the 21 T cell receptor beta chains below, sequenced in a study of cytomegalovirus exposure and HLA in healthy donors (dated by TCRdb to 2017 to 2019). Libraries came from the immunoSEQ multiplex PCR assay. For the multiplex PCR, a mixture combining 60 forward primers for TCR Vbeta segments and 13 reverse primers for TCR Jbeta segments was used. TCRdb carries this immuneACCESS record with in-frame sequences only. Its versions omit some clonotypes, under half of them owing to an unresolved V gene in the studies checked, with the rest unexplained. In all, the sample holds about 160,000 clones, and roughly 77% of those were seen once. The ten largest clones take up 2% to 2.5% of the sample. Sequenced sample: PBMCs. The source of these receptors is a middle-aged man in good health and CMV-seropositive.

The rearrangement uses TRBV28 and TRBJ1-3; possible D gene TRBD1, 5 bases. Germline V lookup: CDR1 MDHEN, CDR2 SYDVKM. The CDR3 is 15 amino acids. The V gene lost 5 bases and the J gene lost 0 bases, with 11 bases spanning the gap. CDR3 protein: CASSVQVPSGNTIYF. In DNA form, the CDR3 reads TGTGCCAGCAGTGTACAGGTCCCCTCTGGAAACACCATATATTTT.

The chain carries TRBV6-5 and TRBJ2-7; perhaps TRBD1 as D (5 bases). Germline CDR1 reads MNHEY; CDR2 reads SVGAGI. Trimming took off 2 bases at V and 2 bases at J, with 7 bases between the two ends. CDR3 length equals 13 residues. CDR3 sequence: CASSYVRAYEQYF. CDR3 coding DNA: TGTGCCAGCAGTTACGTCAGGGCCTACGAGCAGTACTTC.

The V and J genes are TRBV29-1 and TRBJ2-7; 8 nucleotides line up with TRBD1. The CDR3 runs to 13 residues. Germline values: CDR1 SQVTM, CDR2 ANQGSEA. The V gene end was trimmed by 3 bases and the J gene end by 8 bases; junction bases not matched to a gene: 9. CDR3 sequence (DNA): TGCAGCGTTGATGCAGGGGGCCGTAGTCAGCAGTACTTC. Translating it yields CSVDAGGRSQQYF.

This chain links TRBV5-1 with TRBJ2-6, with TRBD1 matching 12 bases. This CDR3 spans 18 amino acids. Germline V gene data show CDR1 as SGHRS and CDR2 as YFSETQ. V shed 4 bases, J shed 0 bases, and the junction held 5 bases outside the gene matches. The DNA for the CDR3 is TGCGCCAGCAGCGACCGGGACAGGGGGCCCTCTGGGGCCAACGTCCTGACTTTC. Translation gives CASSDRDRGPSGANVLTF.

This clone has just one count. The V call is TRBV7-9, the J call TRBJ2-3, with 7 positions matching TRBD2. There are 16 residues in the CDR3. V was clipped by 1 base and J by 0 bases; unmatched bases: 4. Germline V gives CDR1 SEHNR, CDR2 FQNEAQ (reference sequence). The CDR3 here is CASSLGTGGSTDTQYF. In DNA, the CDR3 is TGTGCCAGCAGCTTAGGTACGGGGGGAAGCACAGATACGCAGTATTTT. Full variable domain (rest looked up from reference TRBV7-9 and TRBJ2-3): DTGVSQNPRHKITKRGQNVTFRCDPISEHNRLYWYRQTLGQGPEFLTYFQNEAQLEKSRLLSDRFSAERPKGSFSTLEIQRTEQGDSAMYLCASSLGTGGSTDTQYFGPGTRLTVL.

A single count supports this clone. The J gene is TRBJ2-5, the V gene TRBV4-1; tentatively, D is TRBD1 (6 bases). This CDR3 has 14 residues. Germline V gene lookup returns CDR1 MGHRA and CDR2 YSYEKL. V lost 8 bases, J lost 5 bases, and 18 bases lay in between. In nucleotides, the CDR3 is TGCGCCAGCCGACCGGGACAAAGTCGGGAGACCCAGTACTTC. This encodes CASRPGQSRETQYF.

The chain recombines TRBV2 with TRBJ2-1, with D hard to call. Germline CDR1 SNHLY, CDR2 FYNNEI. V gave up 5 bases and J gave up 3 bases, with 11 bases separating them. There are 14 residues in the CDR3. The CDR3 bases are TGTGCCAGCAGTAACAGAGTCTACTACAATGAGCAGTTCTTC. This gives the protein CASSNRVYYNEQFF.

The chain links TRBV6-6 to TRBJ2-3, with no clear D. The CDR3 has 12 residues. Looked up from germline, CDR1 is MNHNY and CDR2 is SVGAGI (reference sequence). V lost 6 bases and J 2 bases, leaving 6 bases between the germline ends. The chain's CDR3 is CASSPDTDTQYF. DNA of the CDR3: TGTGCCAGCAGCCCAGACACAGATACGCAGTATTTT.

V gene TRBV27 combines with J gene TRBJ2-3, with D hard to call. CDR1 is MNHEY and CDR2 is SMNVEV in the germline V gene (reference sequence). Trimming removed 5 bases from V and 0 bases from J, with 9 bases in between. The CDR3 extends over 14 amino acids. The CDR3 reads CASSLYRSTDTQYF. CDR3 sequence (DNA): TGTGCCAGCAGTCTGTACCGGAGCACAGATACGCAGTATTTT.

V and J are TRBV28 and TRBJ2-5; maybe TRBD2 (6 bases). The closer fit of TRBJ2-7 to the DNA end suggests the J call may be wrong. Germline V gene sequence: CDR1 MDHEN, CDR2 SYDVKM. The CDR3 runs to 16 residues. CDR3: CASSFSLAQLSYEQYF. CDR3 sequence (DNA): TGTGCCAGCAGTTTTTCACTAGCCCAGCTCTCCTACGAGCAGTACTTC.

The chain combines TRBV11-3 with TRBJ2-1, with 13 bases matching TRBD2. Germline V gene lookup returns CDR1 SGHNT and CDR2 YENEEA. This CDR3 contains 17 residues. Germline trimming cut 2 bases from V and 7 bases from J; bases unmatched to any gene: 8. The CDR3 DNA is TGTGCCAGCAGCTTACCCACTAGCGGGGGGGCGTGGAATGAGCAGTTCTTC. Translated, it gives CASSLPTSGGAWNEQFF. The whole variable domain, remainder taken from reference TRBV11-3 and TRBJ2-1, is EAGVVQSPRYKIIEKKQPVAFWCNPISGHNTLYWYLQNLGQGPELLIRYENEEAVDDSQLPKDRFSAERLKGVDSTLKIQPAELGDSAVYLCASSLPTSGGAWNEQFFGPGTRLTVL.

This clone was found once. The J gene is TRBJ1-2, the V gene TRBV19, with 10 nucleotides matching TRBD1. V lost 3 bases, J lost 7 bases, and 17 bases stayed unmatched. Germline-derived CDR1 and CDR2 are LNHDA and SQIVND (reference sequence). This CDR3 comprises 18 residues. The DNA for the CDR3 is TGTGCCAGTAGTATGATCCCCCCCCGGACAGGGGGACTAGGTGGCTACACCTTC. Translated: CASSMIPPRTGGLGGYTF.

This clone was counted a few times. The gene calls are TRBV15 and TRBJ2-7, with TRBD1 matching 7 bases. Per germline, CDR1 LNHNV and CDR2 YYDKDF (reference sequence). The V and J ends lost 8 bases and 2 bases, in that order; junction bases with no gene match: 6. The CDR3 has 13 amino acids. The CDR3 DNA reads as TGTGCCACCGGGTGGCAGGGGGCCTACGAGCAGTACTTC. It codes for CATGWQGAYEQYF.

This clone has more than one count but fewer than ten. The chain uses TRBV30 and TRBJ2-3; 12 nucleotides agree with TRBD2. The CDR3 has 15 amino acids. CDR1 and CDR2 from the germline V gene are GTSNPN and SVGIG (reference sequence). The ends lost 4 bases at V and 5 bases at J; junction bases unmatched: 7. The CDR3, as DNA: TGTGCCTGGACGTCGGGACTAGCGGGCGGAGATACGCAGTATTTT. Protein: CAWTSGLAGGDTQYF.

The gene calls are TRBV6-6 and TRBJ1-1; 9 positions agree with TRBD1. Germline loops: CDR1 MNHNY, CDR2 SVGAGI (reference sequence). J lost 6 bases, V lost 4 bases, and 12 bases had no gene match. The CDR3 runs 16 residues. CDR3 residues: CASSSLADRGFAEAFF. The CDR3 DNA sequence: TGTGCCAGCAGTTCACTAGCGGACAGGGGATTCGCTGAAGCTTTCTTT.

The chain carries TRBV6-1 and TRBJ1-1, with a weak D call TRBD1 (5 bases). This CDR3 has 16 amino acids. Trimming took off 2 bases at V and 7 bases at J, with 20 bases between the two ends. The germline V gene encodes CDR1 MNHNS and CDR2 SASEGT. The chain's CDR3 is CASSESFSGGVVEAFF. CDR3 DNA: TGTGCCAGCAGTGAAAGTTTTAGCGGGGGGGTAGTTGAAGCTTTCTTT.

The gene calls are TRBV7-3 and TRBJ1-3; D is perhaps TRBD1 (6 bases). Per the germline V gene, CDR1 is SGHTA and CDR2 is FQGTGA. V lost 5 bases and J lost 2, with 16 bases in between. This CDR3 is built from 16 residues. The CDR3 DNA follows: TGTGCCAGCAGCCGATTCCCAGGGGTTGCTGGAAACACCATATATTTT. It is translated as CASSRFPGVAGNTIYF. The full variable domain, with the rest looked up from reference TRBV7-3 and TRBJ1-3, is GAGVSQTPSNKVTEKGKYVELRCDPISGHTALYWYRQSLGQGPEFLIYFQGTGAADDSGLPNDRFFAVRPEGSVSTLKIQRTERGDSAVYLCASSRFPGVAGNTIYFGEGSWLTVV.

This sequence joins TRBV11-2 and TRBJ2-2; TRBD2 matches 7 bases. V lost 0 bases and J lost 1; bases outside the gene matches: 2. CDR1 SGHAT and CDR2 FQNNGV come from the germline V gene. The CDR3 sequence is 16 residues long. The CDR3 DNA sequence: TGTGCCAGCAGCTTAGATGGCGGGGGGAACACCGGGGAGCTGTTTTTT. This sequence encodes CASSLDGGGNTGELFF.

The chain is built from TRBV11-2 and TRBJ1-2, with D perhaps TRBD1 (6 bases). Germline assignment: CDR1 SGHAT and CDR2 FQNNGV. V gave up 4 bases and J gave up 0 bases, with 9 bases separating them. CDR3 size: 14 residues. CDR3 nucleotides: TGTGCCAGCAGCTGGACAGAGTCTAACTATGGCTACACCTTC. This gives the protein CASSWTESNYGYTF.

The CDR3: CASSSLDRNIQYF. In DNA, the CDR3 is TGTGCCAGCAGTTCGCTAGACAGGAACATTCAGTACTTC. This chain links TRBV6-6 with TRBJ2-4, with a tentative D call TRBD1 (6 bases). Germline-derived CDR1 and CDR2 are MNHNY and SVGAGI (reference sequence). With 4 bases removed from V and 7 bases from J, the gap between germline ends came to 11 bases. The CDR3 consists of 13 residues.

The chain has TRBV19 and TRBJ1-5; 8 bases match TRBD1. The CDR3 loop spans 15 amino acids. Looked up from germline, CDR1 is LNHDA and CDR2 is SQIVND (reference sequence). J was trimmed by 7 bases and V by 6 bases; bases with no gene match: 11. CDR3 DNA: TGTGCCAGTAGCCCTGGACAGGGTAGAGGGCAGCCCCAGCATTTT. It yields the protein CASSPGQGRGQPQHF.